This passage covers 29 T cell receptor beta chains from one sample sequenced in a study of cytomegalovirus exposure and HLA in healthy donors. Primers included in the PCR were 60 Vbeta and 13 Jbeta primers. TCRdb's table, derived via immunoSEQ multiplex PCR, lists solely in-frame clones and lacks some. Here the sample spans some 140,000 clones, 66% being singletons. Source material: PBMCs. These receptor sequences come from a human donor in good health.

This clone occurred once. The genes are TRBV18 and TRBJ1-1, with TRBD1 matching 7 bases. The CDR3 consists of 13 residues. V lost 3 bases, J lost 8 bases, and 6 bases stayed unmatched. The V gene's germline CDR1 is KGHSH and CDR2 LQKENI. The CDR3 spells CASSPEQGLEAFF. The CDR3 nucleotides read TGTGCCAGCTCACCGGAACAGGGGCTCGAAGCTTTCTTT.

This clone was recorded a few times. The J gene is TRBJ2-5, the V gene TRBV27, with D perhaps matching TRBD2 (5 bases). V lost 1 base, J lost 0 bases, and 12 bases lay in between. This CDR3 is built from 16 residues. Germline CDR1 and CDR2: MNHEY and SMNVEV (reference sequence). The CDR3 loop reads CASSLLGRTHQETQYF. In nucleotides, the CDR3 is TGTGCCAGCAGTTTATTAGGCAGGACTCACCAAGAGACCCAGTACTTC.

The gene calls are TRBV4-1 and TRBJ2-4, with D uncertain. The germline V gene has CDR1 MGHRA and CDR2 YSYEKL. CDR3 length: 13 residues. Trimming pared 0 bases from V and 5 bases from J, leaving 5 bases between. The CDR3 protein is CASSQDPENIQYF. The CDR3 coding sequence is TGCGCCAGCAGCCAAGATCCAGAAAACATTCAGTACTTC.

This sequence joins TRBV5-4 and TRBJ2-2; 10 nucleotides align to TRBD2. Germline CDR1 SGHNT, CDR2 YYREEE (reference sequence). The CDR3 has 17 amino acids. Trimming took 7 bases from V and 4 from J; bases not matched to a gene: 13. DNA of the CDR3: TGTGCCAGCGGGGCTAGCGGGAGCGGCTTGGTCACCGGGGAGCTGTTTTTT. Its protein product is CASGASGSGLVTGELFF.

The chain uses TRBV11-2 and TRBJ2-7; D gene uncertain. Germline V CDR1 and CDR2: SGHAT, FQNNGV. This CDR3 is 13 amino acids long. The ends were cut back, 1 base at V and 2 bases at J, with 6 bases in the middle. The chain's CDR3 is CASSLAVTYEQYF. CDR3 in DNA: TGTGCCAGCAGCTTAGCTGTAACCTACGAGCAGTACTTC. The full variable domain, in which reference TRBV11-2 and TRBJ2-7 provide the parts outside the CDR3, is EAGVAQSPRYKIIEKRQSVAFWCNPISGHATLYWYQQILGQGPKLLIQFQNNGVVDDSQLPKDRFSAERLKGVDSTLKIQPAKLEDSAVYLCASSLAVTYEQYFGPGTRLTVT.

The gene calls are TRBV7-9 and TRBJ1-1; D ambiguous. V dropped 5 bases and J dropped 3 bases, with 10 bases sitting between them. This CDR3 is 13 amino acids long. Per the germline V gene, CDR1 is SEHNR and CDR2 is FQNEAQ (reference sequence). CDR3 sequence: CASSVRQDTEAFF. CDR3 DNA: TGTGCCAGCAGCGTCCGGCAGGACACTGAAGCTTTCTTT.

J is TRBJ1-1 and V is TRBV6-1; 8 nucleotides line up with TRBD1. Germline V gene sequence: CDR1 MNHNS, CDR2 SASEGT. V trimming: 4 bases; J trimming: 3 bases; junction bases outside the gene matches: 4. This CDR3 is built from 14 residues. The CDR3 DNA sequence: TGTGCCAGCAGTGCTTACAGGGGGGACACTGAAGCTTTCTTT. Amino acid sequence: CASSAYRGDTEAFF.

The chain joins TRBV11-3 to TRBJ2-1; TRBD2 aligns across 8 bases. Per the germline V gene, CDR1 is SGHNT and CDR2 is YENEEA. The CDR3 extends over 15 amino acids. The junction had 5 bases not matched to a gene; V was cut back by 0 bases and J by 7 bases. CDR3 in DNA: TGTGCCAGCAGCTTAGAAACGTTAGCGGGGAATGAGCAGTTCTTC. It encodes CASSLETLAGNEQFF. Full variable domain (outside the CDR3, taken from reference TRBV11-3 and TRBJ2-1): EAGVVQSPRYKIIEKKQPVAFWCNPISGHNTLYWYLQNLGQGPELLIRYENEEAVDDSQLPKDRFSAERLKGVDSTLKIQPAELGDSAVYLCASSLETLAGNEQFFGPGTRLTVL.

The chain recombines TRBV5-1 with TRBJ2-7; 9 bases map to TRBD1. Germline V gene data show CDR1 as SGHRS and CDR2 as YFSETQ. J lost 6 bases, V lost 6 bases, and 10 bases had no gene match. The CDR3 spans 14 residues. The CDR3 reads CASNPGTGSVEQYF. The CDR3 region has the DNA TGCGCCAGCAACCCCGGGACAGGGTCGGTCGAGCAGTACTTC.

This clone was seen only a few times. The chain uses TRBV28 and TRBJ2-5, with 7 bases identical to TRBD2. Germline CDR1 reads MDHEN; CDR2 reads SYDVKM. Losses at the gene ends were 3 bases for V and 2 bases for J; bases not matched to a gene: 6. This CDR3 spans 15 amino acids. The CDR3 sequence is CASSFLGGGQETQYF. The CDR3, as DNA: TGTGCCAGCAGTTTCCTGGGGGGGGGACAAGAGACCCAGTACTTC.

A single count supports this clone. CDR3 DNA sequence: TGTGCCACCAGCAGAGACAGGGGTTACGAGCAGTACTTC. This encodes CATSRDRGYEQYF. This rearrangement joins TRBV15 to TRBJ2-7; a possible D gene is TRBD1 (6 bases). Germline CDR1 is LNHNV and CDR2 is YYDKDF (reference sequence). This CDR3 is built from 13 residues. V lost 0 bases and J 4 bases, leaving 7 bases between the germline ends.

This clone showed up just once. V usage is TRBV27 and J usage is TRBJ1-2, with 7 bases aligning to TRBD1. This CDR3 is 12 amino acids long. The germline gives CDR1 MNHEY, CDR2 SMNVEV (reference sequence). The J segment lost 8 bases and the V segment lost 7 bases, leaving 7 bases of the junction unmatched. The CDR3 DNA sequence: TGTGCCAGCAAGACAGGGCTCGGGGGCTACACCTTC. Protein sequence: CASKTGLGGYTF.

This chain connects TRBV19 to TRBJ1-5; D is unresolved. The CDR3 length is 15 residues. Trimming took 0 bases from V and 9 from J, leaving 15 bases between them. In germline, CDR1 is LNHDA, CDR2 SQIVND (reference sequence). The DNA of the CDR3 is TGTGCCAGTAGTATAGATAGCACGGCAATCGGGCCCCAGCATTTT. This sequence encodes CASSIDSTAIGPQHF.

The chain recombines TRBV5-1 with TRBJ2-1, with TRBD2 matching 14 bases. Germline CDR1 is SGHRS and CDR2 is YFSETQ. CDR3 size: 17 residues. The J segment lost 7 bases and the V segment lost 4 bases, leaving 10 bases of the junction unmatched. The CDR3 is CASSPGPGTSGSNEQFF. CDR3 DNA sequence: TGCGCCAGCAGCCCCGGGCCCGGGACTAGCGGGAGTAATGAGCAGTTCTTC. Combining the CDR3 with reference TRBV5-1 and TRBJ2-1 gives the whole variable domain KAGVTQTPRYLIKTRGQQVTLSCSPISGHRSVSWYQQTPGQGLQFLFEYFSETQRNKGNFPGRFSGRQFSNSRSEMNVSTLELGDSALYLCASSPGPGTSGSNEQFFGPGTRLTVL.

The chain recombines TRBV27 with TRBJ2-7, with D maybe TRBD2 (6 bases). Germline values: CDR1 MNHEY, CDR2 SMNVEV (reference sequence). CDR3 length equals 13 residues. Trimming removed 6 bases from V and 0 bases from J, with 9 bases in between. Here the CDR3 reads CASRYGSSYEQYF. The CDR3 DNA reads TGTGCCAGCAGGTACGGGAGCTCCTACGAGCAGTACTTC.

This chain uses TRBV18 with TRBJ2-4; D is perhaps TRBD1 (5 bases). Germline V gives CDR1 KGHSH, CDR2 LQKENI. V was pared by 2 bases and J by 3 bases, with 17 bases between. The length of the CDR3 is 17 residues. The CDR3 sequence is CASSPSRSSRGKNIQYF. CDR3 in DNA: TGTGCCAGCTCACCAAGCCGCAGTTCAAGGGGCAAAAACATTCAGTACTTC.

The rearrangement links TRBV5-6 to TRBJ2-7; tentatively, D is TRBD2 (5 bases). V shed 0 bases and J shed 0 bases, with 7 bases lying between them. This CDR3 comprises 14 residues. Germline CDR1 and CDR2: SGHDT and YYEEEE. In DNA form, the CDR3 reads TGTGCCAGCAGCTTGGGAGGGAGCTCCTACGAGCAGTACTTC. Its protein is CASSLGGSSYEQYF.

The genes are TRBV5-1 and TRBJ2-7, with 7 bases matching TRBD1. The CDR3 covers 15 residues. Germline trimming cut 2 bases from V and 2 bases from J; bases unmatched to any gene: 7. CDR1 is SGHRS and CDR2 is YFSETQ in the germline V gene. The DNA for the CDR3 is TGCGCCAGCAGCTTCCGGGACAGCGGAGCCTACGAGCAGTACTTC. The encoded protein is CASSFRDSGAYEQYF.

The chain carries TRBV11-3 and TRBJ2-2; 10 bases are shared with TRBD2. Germline V gene data show CDR1 as SGHNT and CDR2 as YENEEA. The CDR3 has 16 residues. The V gene end was trimmed by 6 bases and the J gene end by 3 bases; junction bases not matched to a gene: 7. DNA for the CDR3: TGTGCCAGCAGTCTGGGGACTAGCGAGTACACCGGGGAGCTGTTTTTT. Protein product: CASSLGTSEYTGELFF.

The chain uses TRBV18 and TRBJ2-1, with D perhaps TRBD2 (5 bases). Germline lookup yields CDR1 KGHSH and CDR2 LQKENI. The germline V and J ends were trimmed by 0 bases and 8 bases, with 20 bases remaining between them. The CDR3 has 17 amino acids. Here the CDR3 reads CASSPPRSGSTVHEQFF. The DNA of the CDR3 is TGTGCCAGCTCACCACCCCGGAGCGGCTCCACTGTCCATGAGCAGTTCTTC.

This chain links TRBV5-1 with TRBJ2-7, with 10 bases fitting TRBD1. V shed 0 bases, J shed 7 bases, and the junction held 4 bases outside the gene matches. The CDR3 consists of 14 residues. Germline CDR1 is SGHRS and CDR2 is YFSETQ. CDR3: CASSLADRGREQYF. In DNA form, the CDR3 reads TGCGCCAGCAGCTTGGCCGACAGGGGGCGGGAGCAGTACTTC. The full variable domain, in which reference TRBV5-1 and TRBJ2-7 provide the parts outside the CDR3, is KAGVTQTPRYLIKTRGQQVTLSCSPISGHRSVSWYQQTPGQGLQFLFEYFSETQRNKGNFPGRFSGRQFSNSRSEMNVSTLELGDSALYLCASSLADRGREQYFGPGTRLTVT.

This clone came up once. J is TRBJ2-2 and V is TRBV25-1; D remains unclear. CDR3 size: 14 residues. Germline values: CDR1 MGHDK, CDR2 SYGVNS. The ends were cut back, 5 bases at V and 5 bases at J, with 12 bases in the middle. CDR3 nucleotide sequence: TGTGCCAGCAGTCTCGAGGATGCTACCGGGGAGCTGTTTTTT. Residues: CASSLEDATGELFF. Based on the CDR3 plus reference TRBV25-1 and TRBJ2-2, the full variable domain is EADIYQTPRYLVIGTGKKITLECSQTMGHDKMYWYQQDPGMELHLIHYSYGVNSTEKGDLSSESTVSRIRTEHFPLTLESARPSHTSQYLCASSLEDATGELFFGEGSRLTVL.

The V call is TRBV6-5, the J call TRBJ2-7, with a possible D match to TRBD2 (6 bases). The germline CDR1 and CDR2 sequences are MNHEY and SVGAGI. The CDR3 totals 16 residues. Deletions cut 0 bases from V and 0 bases from J, with 12 bases between. The CDR3 spells CASSYSSGVGSYEQYF. In DNA, the CDR3 is TGTGCCAGCAGTTACTCTTCGGGAGTTGGCTCCTACGAGCAGTACTTC.

The rearrangement links TRBV5-4 to TRBJ2-6, with 7 bases matching TRBD1. This CDR3 is built from 17 residues. Per germline, CDR1 SGHNT and CDR2 YYREEE (reference sequence). The trim removed 4 bases at V and 1 base at J, leaving 8 bases unmatched. For the CDR3, the DNA is TGTGCCAGCAGCCGAGGGGGCAGTCTATCTGGGGCCAACGTCCTGACTTTC. This codes for CASSRGGSLSGANVLTF.

The CDR3 loop reads CASSRPGLAGAGGETQYF. The CDR3 DNA is TGTGCCAGCAGCCGACCGGGACTAGCGGGAGCAGGAGGAGAGACCCAGTACTTC. The rearrangement links TRBV11-3 to TRBJ2-5; the match to TRBD2 covers 14 bases. Germline-derived CDR1 and CDR2 are SGHNT and YENEEA. Trimming at V came to 5 bases and at J to 4 bases, leaving 12 bases not matched to a gene. The CDR3 runs to 18 residues.

This clone is a singleton in its sample. The chain combines TRBV11-2 with TRBJ2-5, with a possible D match to TRBD2 (6 bases). CDR1 SGHAT and CDR2 FQNNGV come from the germline V gene. The CDR3 runs to 17 residues. Trimming took 3 bases from V and 1 from J, leaving 18 bases between them. This CDR3 reads CASSFGKGLPSQETQYF. CDR3 bases: TGTGCCAGCAGCTTCGGTAAAGGACTACCGAGCCAAGAGACCCAGTACTTC.

This chain joins TRBV7-3 and TRBJ2-1; D perhaps matches TRBD2 (5 bases). This CDR3 has 15 residues. V was pared by 2 bases and J by 2 bases, with 10 bases between. Germline lookup yields CDR1 SGHTA and CDR2 FQGTGA. The CDR3 bases are TGTGCCAGCAGCTTACGGGAAGGACCCTACAATGAGCAGTTCTTC. It translates to CASSLREGPYNEQFF. The entire variable domain, with the rest obtained from reference TRBV7-3 and TRBJ2-1, is as follows: GAGVSQTPSNKVTEKGKYVELRCDPISGHTALYWYRQSLGQGPEFLIYFQGTGAADDSGLPNDRFFAVRPEGSVSTLKIQRTERGDSAVYLCASSLREGPYNEQFFGPGTRLTVL.

The V and J genes are TRBV5-1 and TRBJ2-1; TRBD1 aligns across 8 bases. The CDR3 length is 15 residues. CDR1 SGHRS and CDR2 YFSETQ come from the germline V gene. The V and J ends lost 4 bases and 5 bases, in that order; junction bases with no gene match: 8. The CDR3 sequence is CASSNTGGRNNEQFF. CDR3 bases: TGCGCCAGCAGCAACACAGGGGGACGGAACAATGAGCAGTTCTTC.

The chain employs TRBV19 and TRBJ2-5, with 8 bases identical to TRBD1. V gave up 1 base and J gave up 7 bases; unmatched junction bases: 8. The V gene's germline CDR1 is LNHDA and CDR2 SQIVND (reference sequence). The CDR3 is 15 residues long. CDR3 in amino acids: CASSIAGQGGATQYF. The CDR3 coding sequence is TGTGCCAGTAGTATAGCCGGACAGGGTGGTGCGACCCAGTACTTC.